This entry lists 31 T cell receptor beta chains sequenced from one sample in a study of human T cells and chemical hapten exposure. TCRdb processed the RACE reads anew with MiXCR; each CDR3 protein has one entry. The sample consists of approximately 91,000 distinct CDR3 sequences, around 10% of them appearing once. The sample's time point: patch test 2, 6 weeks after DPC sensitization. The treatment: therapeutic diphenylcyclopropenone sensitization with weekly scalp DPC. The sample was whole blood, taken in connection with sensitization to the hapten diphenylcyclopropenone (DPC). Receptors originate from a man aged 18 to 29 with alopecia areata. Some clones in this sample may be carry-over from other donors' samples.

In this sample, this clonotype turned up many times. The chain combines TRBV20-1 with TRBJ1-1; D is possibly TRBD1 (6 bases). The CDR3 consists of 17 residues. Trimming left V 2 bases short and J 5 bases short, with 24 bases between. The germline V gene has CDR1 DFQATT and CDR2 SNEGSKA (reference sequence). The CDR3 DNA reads TGCAGTGCTAGAAACTCCAGGGGCCCAGGGGAGGGGACTGAAGCTTTCTTT. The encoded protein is CSARNSRGPGEGTEAFF.

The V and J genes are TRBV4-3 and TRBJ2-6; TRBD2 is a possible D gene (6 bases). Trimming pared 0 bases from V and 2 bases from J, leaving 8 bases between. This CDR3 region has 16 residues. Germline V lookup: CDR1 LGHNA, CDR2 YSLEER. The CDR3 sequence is CASSQDWRAGANVLTF. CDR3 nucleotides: TGCGCCAGCAGCCAAGATTGGAGGGCTGGGGCCAACGTCCTGACTTTC.

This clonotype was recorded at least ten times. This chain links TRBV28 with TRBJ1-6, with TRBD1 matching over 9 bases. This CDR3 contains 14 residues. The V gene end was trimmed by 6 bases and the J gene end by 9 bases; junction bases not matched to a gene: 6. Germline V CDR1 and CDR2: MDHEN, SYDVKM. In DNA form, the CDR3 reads TGTGCCAGCAGCTCCGGACAGGGGCTTTCACCCCTCCACTTT. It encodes CASSSGQGLSPLHF.

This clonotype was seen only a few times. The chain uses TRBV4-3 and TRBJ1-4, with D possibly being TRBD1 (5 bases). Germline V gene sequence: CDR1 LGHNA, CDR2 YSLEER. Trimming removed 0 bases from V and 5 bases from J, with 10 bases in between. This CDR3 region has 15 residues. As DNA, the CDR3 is TGCGCCAGCAGCCAAGATTTGAGGGGAAATGAAAAACTGTTTTTT. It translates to CASSQDLRGNEKLFF.

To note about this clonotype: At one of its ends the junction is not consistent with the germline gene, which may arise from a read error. The CDR3 spells CASSGGTYTGELVF. In DNA, the CDR3 is TGTGCCAGCTCAGGAGGAACGTATACCGGGGAGCTGGTTTTT. The rearrangement links TRBV18 to TRBJ2-2; tentatively, D is TRBD2 (5 bases). Germline V gene sequence: CDR1 KGHSH, CDR2 LQKENI. The CDR3 sequence is 14 residues long.

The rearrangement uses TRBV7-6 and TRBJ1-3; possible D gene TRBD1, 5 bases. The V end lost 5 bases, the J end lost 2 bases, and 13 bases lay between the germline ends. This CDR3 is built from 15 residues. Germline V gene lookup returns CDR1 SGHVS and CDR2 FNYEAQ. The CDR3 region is CASSRSTGPGNTIYF. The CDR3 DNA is TGTGCCAGCAGCCGATCCACGGGGCCTGGAAACACCATATATTTT. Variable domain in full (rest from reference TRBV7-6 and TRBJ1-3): GAGVSQSPRYKVTKRGQDVALRCDPISGHVSLYWYRQALGQGPEFLTYFNYEAQQDKSGLPNDRFSAERPEGSISTLTIQRTEQRDSAMYRCASSRSTGPGNTIYFGEGSWLTVV.

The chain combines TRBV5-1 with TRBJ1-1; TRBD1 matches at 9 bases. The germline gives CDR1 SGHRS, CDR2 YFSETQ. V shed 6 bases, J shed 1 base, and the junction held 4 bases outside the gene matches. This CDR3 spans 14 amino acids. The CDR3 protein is CASNLQGANTEAFF. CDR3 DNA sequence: TGCGCCAGCAACCTACAGGGGGCGAACACTGAAGCTTTCTTT.

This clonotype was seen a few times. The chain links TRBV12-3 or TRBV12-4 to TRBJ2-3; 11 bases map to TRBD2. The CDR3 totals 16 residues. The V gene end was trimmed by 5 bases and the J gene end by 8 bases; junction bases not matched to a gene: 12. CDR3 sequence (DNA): TGTGCCAGCAGTCCCACAAATAGCGGGGGGGCCCCTACGCAGTATTTT. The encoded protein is CASSPTNSGGAPTQYF.

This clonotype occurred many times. The CDR3 here is CASRPQKNTEAFF. As DNA, the CDR3 is TGTGCCAGCAGACCACAAAAGAACACTGAAGCTTTCTTT. The chain combines TRBV6-5 with TRBJ1-1; unclear D gene. The germline gives CDR1 MNHEY, CDR2 SVGAGI. Trimming removed 6 bases at V and 1 base at J, with 9 bases between. The CDR3 spans 13 residues.

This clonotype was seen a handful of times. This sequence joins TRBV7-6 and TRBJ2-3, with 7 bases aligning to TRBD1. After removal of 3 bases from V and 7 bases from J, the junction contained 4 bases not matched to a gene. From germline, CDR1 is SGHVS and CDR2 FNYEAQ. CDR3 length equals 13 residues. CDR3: CASSFGQENTQYF. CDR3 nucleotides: TGTGCCAGCAGCTTCGGACAGGAAAATACGCAGTATTTT.

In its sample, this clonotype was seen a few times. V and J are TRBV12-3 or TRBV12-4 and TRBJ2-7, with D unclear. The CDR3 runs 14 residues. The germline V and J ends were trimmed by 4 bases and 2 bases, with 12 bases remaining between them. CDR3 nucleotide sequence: TGTGCCAGCAGTTCCCACGACGGACCCTACGAGCAGTACTTC. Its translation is CASSSHDGPYEQYF.

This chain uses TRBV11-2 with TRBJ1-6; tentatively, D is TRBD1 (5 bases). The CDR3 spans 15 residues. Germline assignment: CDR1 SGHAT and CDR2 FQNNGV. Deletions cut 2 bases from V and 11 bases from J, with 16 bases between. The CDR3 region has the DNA TGTGCCAGCAGCTTACTTTCGGCAGGGAGAACACCCCTCCACTTT. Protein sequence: CASSLLSAGRTPLHF.

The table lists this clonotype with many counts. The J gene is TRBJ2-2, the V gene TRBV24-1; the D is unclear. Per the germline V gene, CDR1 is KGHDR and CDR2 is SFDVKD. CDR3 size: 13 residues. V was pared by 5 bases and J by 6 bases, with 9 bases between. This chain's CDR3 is CATSGGRAGELFF. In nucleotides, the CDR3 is TGTGCCACCAGTGGAGGACGGGCCGGGGAGCTGTTTTTT.

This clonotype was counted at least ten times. The CDR3: CAISPSGGGETQYF. The DNA of the CDR3 is TGTGCCATCAGTCCTAGCGGGGGTGGAGAGACCCAGTACTTC. The chain combines TRBV10-3 with TRBJ2-5, with 10 bases fitting TRBD2. Germline CDR1 and CDR2: ENHRY and SYGVKD. The CDR3 consists of 14 residues. The junction had 4 bases not matched to a gene; V was cut back by 5 bases and J by 4 bases.

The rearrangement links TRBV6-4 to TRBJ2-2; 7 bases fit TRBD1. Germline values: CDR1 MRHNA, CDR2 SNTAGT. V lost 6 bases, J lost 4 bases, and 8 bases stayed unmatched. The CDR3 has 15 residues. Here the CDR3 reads CASRPRRDSTGELFF. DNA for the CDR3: TGTGCCAGCAGACCGCGTCGGGACAGCACCGGGGAGCTGTTTTTT.

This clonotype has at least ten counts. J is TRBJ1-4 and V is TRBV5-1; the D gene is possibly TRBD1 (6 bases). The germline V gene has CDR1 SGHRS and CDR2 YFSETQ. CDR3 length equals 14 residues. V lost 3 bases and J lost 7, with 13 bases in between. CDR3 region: CASSSDSAPEKLFF. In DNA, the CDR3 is TGCGCCAGCAGCTCGGACAGTGCACCTGAAAAACTGTTTTTT.

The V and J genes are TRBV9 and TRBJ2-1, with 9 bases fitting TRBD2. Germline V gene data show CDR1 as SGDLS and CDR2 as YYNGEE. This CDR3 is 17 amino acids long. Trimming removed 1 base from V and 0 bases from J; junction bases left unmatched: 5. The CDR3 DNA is TGTGCCAGCAGCGTACGACTAGCGGTGAGCTCCTACAATGAGCAGTTCTTC. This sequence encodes CASSVRLAVSSYNEQFF. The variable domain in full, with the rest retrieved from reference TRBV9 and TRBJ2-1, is DSGVTQTPKHLITATGQRVTLRCSPRSGDLSVYWYQQSLDQGLQFLIQYYNGEERAKGNILERFSAQQFPDLHSELNLSSLELGDSALYFCASSVRLAVSSYNEQFFGPGTRLTVL.

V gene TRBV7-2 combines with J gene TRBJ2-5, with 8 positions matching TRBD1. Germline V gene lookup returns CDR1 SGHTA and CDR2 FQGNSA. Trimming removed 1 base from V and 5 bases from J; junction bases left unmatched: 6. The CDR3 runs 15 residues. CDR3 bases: TGTGCCAGCAGCTTAGACGGGACAGGCGGCGAGACCCAGTACTTC. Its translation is CASSLDGTGGETQYF.

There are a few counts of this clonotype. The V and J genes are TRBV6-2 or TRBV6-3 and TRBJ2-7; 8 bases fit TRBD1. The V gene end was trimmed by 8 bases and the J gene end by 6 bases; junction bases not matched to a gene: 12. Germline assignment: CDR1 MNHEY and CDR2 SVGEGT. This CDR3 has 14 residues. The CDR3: CASYEATGAPEQYF. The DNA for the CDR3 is TGTGCCAGCTACGAGGCGACAGGGGCCCCCGAGCAGTACTTC.

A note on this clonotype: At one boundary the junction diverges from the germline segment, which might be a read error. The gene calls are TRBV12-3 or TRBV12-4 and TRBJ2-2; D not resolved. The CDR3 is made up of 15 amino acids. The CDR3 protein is CGSSSMSENTGELFF. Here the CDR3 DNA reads TGTGGCAGCAGTTCTATGAGCGAGAACACCGGGGAGCTGTTTTTT.

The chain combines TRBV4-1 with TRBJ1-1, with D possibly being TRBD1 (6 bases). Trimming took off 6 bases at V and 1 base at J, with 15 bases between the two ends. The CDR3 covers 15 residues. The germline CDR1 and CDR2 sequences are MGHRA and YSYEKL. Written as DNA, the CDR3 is TGCGCCAGCAGTCCACGCACACAGGGGAACACTGAAGCTTTCTTT. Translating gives CASSPRTQGNTEAFF.

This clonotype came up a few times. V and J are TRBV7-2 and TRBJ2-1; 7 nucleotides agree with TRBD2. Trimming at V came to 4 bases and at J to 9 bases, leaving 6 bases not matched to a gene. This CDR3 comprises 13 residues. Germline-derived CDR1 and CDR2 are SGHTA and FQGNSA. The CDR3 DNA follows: TGTGCCAGCAGCTCGCCTGTAGCGGGTGAGCAGTTCTTC. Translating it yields CASSSPVAGEQFF.

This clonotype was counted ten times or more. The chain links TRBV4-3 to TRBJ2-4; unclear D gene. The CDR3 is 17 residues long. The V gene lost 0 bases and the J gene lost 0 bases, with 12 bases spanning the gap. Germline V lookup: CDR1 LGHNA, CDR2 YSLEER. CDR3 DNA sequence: TGCGCCAGCAGCCAAGATTCAAACGGGTTAGCCAAAAACATTCAGTACTTC. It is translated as CASSQDSNGLAKNIQYF.

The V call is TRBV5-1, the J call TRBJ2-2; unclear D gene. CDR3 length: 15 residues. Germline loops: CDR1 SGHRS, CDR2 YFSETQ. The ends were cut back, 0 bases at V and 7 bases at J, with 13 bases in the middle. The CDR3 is CASSLGGPGGGELFF. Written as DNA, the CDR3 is TGCGCCAGCAGCTTGGGCGGCCCGGGCGGCGGGGAGCTGTTTTTT. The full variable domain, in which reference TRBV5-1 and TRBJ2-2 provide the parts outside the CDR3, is KAGVTQTPRYLIKTRGQQVTLSCSPISGHRSVSWYQQTPGQGLQFLFEYFSETQRNKGNFPGRFSGRQFSNSRSEMNVSTLELGDSALYLCASSLGGPGGGELFFGEGSRLTVL.

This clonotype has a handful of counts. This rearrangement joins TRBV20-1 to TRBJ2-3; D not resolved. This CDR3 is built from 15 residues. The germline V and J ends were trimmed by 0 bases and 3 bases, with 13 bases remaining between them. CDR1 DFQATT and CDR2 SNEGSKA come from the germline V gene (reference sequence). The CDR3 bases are TGCAGTGCTAGAGATGTATCCTTAGGGACAGATACGCAGTATTTT. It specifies CSARDVSLGTDTQYF.

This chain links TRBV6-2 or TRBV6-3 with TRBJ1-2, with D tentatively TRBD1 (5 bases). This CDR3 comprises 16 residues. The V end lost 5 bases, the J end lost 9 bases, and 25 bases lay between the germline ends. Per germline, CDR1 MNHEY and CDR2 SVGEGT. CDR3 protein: CASSPLGELQLWSYTF. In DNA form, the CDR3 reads TGTGCCAGCAGTCCCCTAGGGGAACTTCAACTATGGAGCTACACCTTC.

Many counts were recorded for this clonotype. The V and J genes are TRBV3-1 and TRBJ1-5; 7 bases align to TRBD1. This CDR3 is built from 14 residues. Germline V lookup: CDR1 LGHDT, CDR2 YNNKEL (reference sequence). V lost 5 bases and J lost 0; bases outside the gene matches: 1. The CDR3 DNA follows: TGTGCCAGCAGCGGACAGGTTAGCAATCAGCCCCAGCATTTT. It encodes CASSGQVSNQPQHF.

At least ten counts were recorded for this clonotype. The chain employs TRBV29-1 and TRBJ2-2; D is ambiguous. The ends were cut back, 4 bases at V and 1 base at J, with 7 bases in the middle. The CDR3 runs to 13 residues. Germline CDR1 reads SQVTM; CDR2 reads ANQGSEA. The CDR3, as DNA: TGCAGCGTTGGTTGGGGGAACACCGGGGAGCTGTTTTTT. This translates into CSVGWGNTGELFF.

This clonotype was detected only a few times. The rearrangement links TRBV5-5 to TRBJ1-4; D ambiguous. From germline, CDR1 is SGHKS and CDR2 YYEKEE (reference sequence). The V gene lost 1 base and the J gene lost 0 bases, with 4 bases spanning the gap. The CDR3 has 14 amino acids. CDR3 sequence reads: CASSLFATNEKLFF. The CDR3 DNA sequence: TGTGCCAGCAGCTTGTTTGCAACTAATGAAAAACTGTTTTTT.

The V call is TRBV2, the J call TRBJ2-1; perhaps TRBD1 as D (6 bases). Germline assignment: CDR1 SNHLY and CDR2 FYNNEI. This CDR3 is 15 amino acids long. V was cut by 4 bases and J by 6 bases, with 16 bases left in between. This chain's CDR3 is CASSVTGRIGNEQFF. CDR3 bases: TGTGCCAGCAGTGTCACAGGGCGAATCGGCAATGAGCAGTTCTTC.

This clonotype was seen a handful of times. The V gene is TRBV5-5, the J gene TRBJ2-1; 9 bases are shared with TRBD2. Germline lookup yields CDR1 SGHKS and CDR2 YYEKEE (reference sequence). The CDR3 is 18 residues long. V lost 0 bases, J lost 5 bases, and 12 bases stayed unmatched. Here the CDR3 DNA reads TGTGCCAGCAGCTTGGAGTACCCGGGACTAGCCGCGGACAATGAGCAGTTCTTC. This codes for CASSLEYPGLAADNEQFF.